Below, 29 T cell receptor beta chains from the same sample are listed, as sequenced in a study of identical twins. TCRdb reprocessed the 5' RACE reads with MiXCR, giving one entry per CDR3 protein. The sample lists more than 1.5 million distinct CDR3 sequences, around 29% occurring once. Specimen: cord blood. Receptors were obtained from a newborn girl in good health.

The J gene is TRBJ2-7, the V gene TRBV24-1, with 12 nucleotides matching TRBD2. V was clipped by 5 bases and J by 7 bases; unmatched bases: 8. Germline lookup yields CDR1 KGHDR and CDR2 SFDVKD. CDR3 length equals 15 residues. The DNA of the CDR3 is TGTGCCACCAGTGGGACTAGCGGGACCTACAATGAGCAGTACTTC. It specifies CATSGTSGTYNEQYF.

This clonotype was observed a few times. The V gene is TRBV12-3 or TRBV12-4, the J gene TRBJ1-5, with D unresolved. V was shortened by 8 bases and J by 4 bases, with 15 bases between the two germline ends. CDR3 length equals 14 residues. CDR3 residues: CASLLLGSNQPQHF. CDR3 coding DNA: TGTGCCAGCCTTCTATTAGGCTCGAATCAGCCCCAGCATTTT.

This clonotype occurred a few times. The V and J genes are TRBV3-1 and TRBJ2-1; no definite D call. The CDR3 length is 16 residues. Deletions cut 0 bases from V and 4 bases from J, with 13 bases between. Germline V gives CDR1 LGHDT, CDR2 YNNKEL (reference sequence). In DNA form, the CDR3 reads TGTGCCAGCAGCCAAGATCGGGCCATTGGGTACAATGAGCAGTTCTTC. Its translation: CASSQDRAIGYNEQFF.

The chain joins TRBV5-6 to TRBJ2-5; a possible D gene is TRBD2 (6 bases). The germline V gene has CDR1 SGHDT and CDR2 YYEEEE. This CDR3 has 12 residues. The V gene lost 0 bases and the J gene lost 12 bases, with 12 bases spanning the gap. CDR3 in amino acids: CASSLGRERKYF. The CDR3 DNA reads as TGTGCCAGCAGCTTGGGTCGGGAGAGGAAGTACTTC.

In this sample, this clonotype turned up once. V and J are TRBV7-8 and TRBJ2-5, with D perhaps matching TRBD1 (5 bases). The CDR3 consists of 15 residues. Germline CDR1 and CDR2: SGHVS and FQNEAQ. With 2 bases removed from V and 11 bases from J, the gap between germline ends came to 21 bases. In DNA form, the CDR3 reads TGTGCCAGCAGCTTAATACGGCAGGGCAGGAATGAGCAGTACTTC. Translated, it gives CASSLIRQGRNEQYF.

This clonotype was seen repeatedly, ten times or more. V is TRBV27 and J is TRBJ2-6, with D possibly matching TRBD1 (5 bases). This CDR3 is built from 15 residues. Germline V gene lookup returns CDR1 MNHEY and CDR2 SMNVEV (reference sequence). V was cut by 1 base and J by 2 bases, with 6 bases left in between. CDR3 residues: CASSLLGAGANVLTF. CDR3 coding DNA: TGTGCCAGCAGTTTATTAGGGGCTGGGGCCAACGTCCTGACTTTC.

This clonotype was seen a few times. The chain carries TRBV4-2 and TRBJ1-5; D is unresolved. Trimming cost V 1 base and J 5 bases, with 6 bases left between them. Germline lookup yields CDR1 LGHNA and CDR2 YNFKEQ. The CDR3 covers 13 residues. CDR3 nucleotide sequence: TGTGCCAGCAGCCAAGTCGGGGATCAGCCCCAGCATTTT. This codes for CASSQVGDQPQHF.

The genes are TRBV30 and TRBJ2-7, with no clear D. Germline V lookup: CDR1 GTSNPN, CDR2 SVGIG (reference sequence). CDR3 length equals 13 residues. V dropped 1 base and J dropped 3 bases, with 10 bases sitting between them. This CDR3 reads CAWSGSTNYEQYF. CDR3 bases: TGTGCCTGGAGTGGGTCCACTAACTACGAGCAGTACTTC.

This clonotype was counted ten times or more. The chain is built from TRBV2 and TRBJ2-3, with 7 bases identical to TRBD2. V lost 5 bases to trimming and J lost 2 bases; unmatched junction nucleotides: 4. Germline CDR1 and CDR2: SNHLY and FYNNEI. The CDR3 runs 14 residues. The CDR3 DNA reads TGTGCCAGCAGTCCGCGGGGGACCACAGATACGCAGTATTTT. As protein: CASSPRGTTDTQYF.

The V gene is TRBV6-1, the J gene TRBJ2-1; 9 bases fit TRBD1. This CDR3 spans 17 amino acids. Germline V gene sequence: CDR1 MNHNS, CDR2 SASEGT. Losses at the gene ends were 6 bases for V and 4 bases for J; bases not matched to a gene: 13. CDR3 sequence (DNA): TGTGCCAGCAGACACCCTGGACAGGGGCGGCAATACAATGAGCAGTTCTTC. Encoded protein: CASRHPGQGRQYNEQFF.

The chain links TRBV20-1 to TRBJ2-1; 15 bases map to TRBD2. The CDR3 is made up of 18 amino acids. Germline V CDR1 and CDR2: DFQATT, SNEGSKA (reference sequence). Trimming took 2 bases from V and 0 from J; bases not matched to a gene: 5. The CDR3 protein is CSARSGLAGGSSYNEQFF. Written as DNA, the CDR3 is TGCAGTGCTAGAAGTGGACTAGCGGGAGGGAGCTCCTACAATGAGCAGTTCTTC.

Here the CDR3 reads CSAPGQARGQDTQYF. The CDR3 DNA is TGCAGTGCCCCCGGACAGGCCCGAGGCCAAGATACGCAGTATTTT. The J gene is TRBJ2-3, the V gene TRBV20-1, with 7 nucleotides matching TRBD1. There are 15 residues in the CDR3. Trimming at V came to 6 bases and at J to 5 bases, leaving 14 bases not matched to a gene. The germline gives CDR1 DFQATT, CDR2 SNEGSKA (reference sequence).

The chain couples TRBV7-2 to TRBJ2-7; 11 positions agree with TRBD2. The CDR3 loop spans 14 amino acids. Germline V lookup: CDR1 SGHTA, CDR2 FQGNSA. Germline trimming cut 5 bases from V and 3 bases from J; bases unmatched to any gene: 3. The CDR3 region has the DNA TGTGCCAGCAGCCCTAGCGGGAGGTACTACGAGCAGTACTTC. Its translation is CASSPSGRYYEQYF.

In DNA form, the CDR3 reads TGCGCCAGCAGCCAAGAGGAGGGGACAACCTACGAGCAGTACTTC. It translates to CASSQEEGTTYEQYF. The rearrangement uses TRBV4-1 and TRBJ2-7; D is tentatively TRBD1 or TRBD2 (6 bases each). Germline CDR1 is MGHRA and CDR2 is YSYEKL. The ends were cut back, 0 bases at V and 2 bases at J, with 11 bases in the middle. CDR3 length equals 15 residues.

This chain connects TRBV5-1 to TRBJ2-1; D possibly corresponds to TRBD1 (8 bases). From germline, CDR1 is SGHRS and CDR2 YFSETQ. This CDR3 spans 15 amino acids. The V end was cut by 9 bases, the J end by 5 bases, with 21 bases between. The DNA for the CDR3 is TGCGCCACCTCTCTACGACAGGGGAGGGACAATGAGCAGTTCTTC. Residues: CATSLRQGRDNEQFF.

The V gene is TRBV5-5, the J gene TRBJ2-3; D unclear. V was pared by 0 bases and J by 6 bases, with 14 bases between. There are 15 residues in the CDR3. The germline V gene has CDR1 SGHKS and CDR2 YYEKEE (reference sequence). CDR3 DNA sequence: TGTGCCAGCAGCTTGGGGGCTTGGAGTCCGGATACGCAGTATTTT. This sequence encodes CASSLGAWSPDTQYF.

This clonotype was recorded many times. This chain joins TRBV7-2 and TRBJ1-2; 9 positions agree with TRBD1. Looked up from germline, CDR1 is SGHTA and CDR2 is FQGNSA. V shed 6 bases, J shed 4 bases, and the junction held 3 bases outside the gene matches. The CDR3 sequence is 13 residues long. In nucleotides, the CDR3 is TGTGCCAGCAGTTCGACAGGGGGCTATGGCTACACCTTC. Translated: CASSSTGGYGYTF.

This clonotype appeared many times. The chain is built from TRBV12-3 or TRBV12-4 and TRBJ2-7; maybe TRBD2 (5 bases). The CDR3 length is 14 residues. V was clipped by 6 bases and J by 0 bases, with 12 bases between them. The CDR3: CASSEAESSYEQYF. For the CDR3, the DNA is TGTGCCAGCAGCGAAGCGGAGAGCTCCTACGAGCAGTACTTC.

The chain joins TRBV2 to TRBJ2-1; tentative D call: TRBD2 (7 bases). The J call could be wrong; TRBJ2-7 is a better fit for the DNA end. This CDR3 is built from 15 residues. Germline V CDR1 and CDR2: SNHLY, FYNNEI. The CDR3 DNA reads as TGTGCCAGCAGTGGACGGCGGGGGCCCTACAATGAGCAGTACTTC. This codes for CASSGRRGPYNEQYF.

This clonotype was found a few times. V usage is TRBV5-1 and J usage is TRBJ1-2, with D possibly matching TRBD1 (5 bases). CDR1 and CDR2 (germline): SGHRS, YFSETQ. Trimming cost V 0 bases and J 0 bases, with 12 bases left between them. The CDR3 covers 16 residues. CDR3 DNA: TGCGCCAGCAGCTTGGCGGGCAGGGCAACTAACTATGGCTACACCTTC. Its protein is CASSLAGRATNYGYTF.

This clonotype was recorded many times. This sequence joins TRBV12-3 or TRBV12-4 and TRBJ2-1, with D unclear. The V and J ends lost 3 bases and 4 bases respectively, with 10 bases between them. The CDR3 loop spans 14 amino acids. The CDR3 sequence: CASSLDNIYNEQFF. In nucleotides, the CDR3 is TGTGCCAGCAGTTTGGATAATATTTACAATGAGCAGTTCTTC.

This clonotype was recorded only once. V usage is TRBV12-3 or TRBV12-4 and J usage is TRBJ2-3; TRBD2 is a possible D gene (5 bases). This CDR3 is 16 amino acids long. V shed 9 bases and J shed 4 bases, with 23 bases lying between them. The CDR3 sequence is CASFQGRRVGADTQYF. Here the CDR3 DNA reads TGTGCCAGTTTCCAAGGCAGGCGGGTCGGAGCAGATACGCAGTATTTT.

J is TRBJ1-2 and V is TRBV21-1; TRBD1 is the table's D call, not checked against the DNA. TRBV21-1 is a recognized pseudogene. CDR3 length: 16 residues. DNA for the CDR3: TGTGCCAGCAGCAGGGTCAGGGACCCTAAAGACTATGGCTACACCTTC. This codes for CASSRVRDPKDYGYTF.

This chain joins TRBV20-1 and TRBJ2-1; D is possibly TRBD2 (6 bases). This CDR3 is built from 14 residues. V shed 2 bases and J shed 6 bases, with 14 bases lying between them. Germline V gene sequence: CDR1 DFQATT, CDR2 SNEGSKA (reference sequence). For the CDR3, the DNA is TGCAGTGCTAGATCAGGAGCTAGCGCCAATGAGCAGTTCTTC. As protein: CSARSGASANEQFF.

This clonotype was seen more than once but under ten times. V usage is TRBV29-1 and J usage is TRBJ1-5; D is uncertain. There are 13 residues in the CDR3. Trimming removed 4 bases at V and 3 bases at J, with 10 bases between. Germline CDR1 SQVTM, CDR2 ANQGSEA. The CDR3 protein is CSVAFRVNQPQHF. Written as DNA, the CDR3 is TGCAGCGTTGCTTTTAGGGTCAATCAGCCCCAGCATTTT.

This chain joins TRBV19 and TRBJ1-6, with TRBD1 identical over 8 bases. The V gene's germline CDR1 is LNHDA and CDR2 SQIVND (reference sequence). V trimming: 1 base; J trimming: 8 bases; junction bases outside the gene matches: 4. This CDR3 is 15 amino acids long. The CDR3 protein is CASSIVSGGDSPLHF. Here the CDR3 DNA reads TGTGCCAGTAGTATAGTTTCAGGGGGCGATTCACCCCTCCACTTT. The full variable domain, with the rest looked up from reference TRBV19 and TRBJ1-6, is DGGITQSPKYLFRKEGQNVTLSCEQNLNHDAMYWYRQDPGQGLRLIYYSQIVNDFQKGDIAEGYSVSREKKESFPLTVTSAQKNPTAFYLCASSIVSGGDSPLHFGNGTRLTVT.

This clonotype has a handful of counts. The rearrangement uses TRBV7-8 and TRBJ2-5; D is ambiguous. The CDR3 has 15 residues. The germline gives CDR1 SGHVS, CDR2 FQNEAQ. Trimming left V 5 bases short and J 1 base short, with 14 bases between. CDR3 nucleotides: TGTGCCAGCAGCCCTCGTAGACTCCTCCAAGAGACCCAGTACTTC. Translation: CASSPRRLLQETQYF. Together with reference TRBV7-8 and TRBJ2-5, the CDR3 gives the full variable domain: GAGVSQSPRYKVAKRGQDVALRCDPISGHVSLFWYQQALGQGPEFLTYFQNEAQLDKSGLPSDRFFAERPEGSVSTLKIQRTQQEDSAVYLCASSPRRLLQETQYFGPGTRLLVL.

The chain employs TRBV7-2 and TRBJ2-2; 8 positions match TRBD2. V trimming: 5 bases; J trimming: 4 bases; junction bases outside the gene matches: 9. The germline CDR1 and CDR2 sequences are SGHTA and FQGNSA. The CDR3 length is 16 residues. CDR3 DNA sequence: TGTGCCAGCAGCATTATTGGACTAGCCACCACCGGGGAGCTGTTTTTT. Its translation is CASSIIGLATTGELFF.

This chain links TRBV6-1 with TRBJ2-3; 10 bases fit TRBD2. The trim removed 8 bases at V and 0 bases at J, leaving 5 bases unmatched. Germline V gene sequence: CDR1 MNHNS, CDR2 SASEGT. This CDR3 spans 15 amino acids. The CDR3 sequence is CASGGLASSTDTQYF. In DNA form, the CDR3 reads TGTGCCAGCGGGGGACTAGCGTCTAGCACAGATACGCAGTATTTT.